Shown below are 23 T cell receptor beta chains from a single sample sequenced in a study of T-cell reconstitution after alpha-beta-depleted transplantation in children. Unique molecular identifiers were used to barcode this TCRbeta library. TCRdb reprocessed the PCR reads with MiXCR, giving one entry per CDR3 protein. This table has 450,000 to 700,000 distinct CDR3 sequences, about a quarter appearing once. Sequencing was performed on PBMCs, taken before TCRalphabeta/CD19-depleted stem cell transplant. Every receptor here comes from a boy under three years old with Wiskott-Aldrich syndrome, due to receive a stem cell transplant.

The CDR3 DNA is TGCAGTGCTAGAGTCAGGGTGGTCGATGAGCAGTTCTTC. This codes for CSARVRVVDEQFF. The chain uses TRBV20-1 and TRBJ2-1, with D maybe TRBD1 (5 bases). The germline V gene has CDR1 DFQATT and CDR2 SNEGSKA (reference sequence). This CDR3 is built from 13 residues. The V and J ends lost 1 base and 8 bases respectively, with 12 bases between them.

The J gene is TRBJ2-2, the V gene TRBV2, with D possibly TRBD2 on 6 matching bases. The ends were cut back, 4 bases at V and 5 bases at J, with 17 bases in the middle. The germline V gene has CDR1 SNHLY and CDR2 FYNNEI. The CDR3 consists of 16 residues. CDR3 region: CASSVGGSRITGELFF. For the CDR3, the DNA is TGTGCCAGCAGTGTAGGAGGGAGTAGGATAACCGGGGAGCTGTTTTTT.

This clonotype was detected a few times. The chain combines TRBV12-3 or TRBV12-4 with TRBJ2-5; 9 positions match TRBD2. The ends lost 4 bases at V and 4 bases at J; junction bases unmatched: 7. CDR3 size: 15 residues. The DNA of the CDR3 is TGTGCCAGCAGTTACCTAGCGGGAATCGTAGAGACCCAGTACTTC. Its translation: CASSYLAGIVETQYF.

The CDR3 is CASSLRDRGWNTGELFF. The CDR3 region has the DNA TGTGCCAGCAGCCTTCGGGACAGGGGCTGGAACACCGGGGAGCTGTTTTTT. The chain combines TRBV3-1 with TRBJ2-2; 10 nucleotides agree with TRBD1. The CDR3 covers 17 residues. V dropped 4 bases and J dropped 1; count of bases not matched to a gene: 6. Germline lookup yields CDR1 LGHDT and CDR2 YNNKEL (reference sequence).

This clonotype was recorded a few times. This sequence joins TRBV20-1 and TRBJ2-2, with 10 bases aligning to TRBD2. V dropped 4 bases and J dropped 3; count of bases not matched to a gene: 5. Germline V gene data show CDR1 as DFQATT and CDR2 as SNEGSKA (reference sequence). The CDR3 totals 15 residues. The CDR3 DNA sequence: TGCAGTGCTACTCCGGGACTAGCGCACACCGGGGAGCTGTTTTTT. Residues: CSATPGLAHTGELFF.

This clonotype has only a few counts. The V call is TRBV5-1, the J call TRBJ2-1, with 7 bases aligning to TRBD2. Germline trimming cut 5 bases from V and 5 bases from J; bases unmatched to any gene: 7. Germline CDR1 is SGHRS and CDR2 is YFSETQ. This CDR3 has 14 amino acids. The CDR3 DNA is TGCGCCAGCAGTCGTCCTAGCGGAGACAATGAGCAGTTCTTC. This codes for CASSRPSGDNEQFF.

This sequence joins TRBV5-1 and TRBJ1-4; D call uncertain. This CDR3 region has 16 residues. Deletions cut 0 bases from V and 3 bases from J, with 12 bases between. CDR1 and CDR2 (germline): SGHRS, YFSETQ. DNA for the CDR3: TGCGCCAGCAGCTTGGGCCCAACGGGGTCTAATGAAAAACTGTTTTTT. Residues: CASSLGPTGSNEKLFF.

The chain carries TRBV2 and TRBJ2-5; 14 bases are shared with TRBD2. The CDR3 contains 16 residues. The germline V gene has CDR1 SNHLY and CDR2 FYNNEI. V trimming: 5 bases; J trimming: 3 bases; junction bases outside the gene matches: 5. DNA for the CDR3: TGTGCCAGCAGTTCCTTGGGACTAGCGGGAGAAGAGACCCAGTACTTC. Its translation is CASSSLGLAGEETQYF.

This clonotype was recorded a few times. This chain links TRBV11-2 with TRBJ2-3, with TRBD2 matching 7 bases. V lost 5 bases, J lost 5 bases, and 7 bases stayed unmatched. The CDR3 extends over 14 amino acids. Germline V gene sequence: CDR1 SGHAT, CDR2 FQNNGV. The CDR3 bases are TGTGCCAGCAGCATCCGGACTAGAGGAGATACGCAGTATTTT. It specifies CASSIRTRGDTQYF.

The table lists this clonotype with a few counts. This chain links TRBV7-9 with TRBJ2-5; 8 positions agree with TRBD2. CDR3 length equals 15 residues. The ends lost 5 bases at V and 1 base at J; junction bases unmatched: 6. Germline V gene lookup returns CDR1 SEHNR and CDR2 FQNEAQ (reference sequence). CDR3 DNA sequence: TGTGCCAGCAGCGAAACCCGGGAGGGCCAAGAGACCCAGTACTTC. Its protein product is CASSETREGQETQYF.

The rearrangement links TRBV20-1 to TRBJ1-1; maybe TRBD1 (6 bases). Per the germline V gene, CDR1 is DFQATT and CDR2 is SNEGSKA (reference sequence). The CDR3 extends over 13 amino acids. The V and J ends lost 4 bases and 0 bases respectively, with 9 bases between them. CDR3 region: CSAIQGMNTEAFF. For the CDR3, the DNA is TGCAGTGCTATACAGGGAATGAACACTGAAGCTTTCTTT.

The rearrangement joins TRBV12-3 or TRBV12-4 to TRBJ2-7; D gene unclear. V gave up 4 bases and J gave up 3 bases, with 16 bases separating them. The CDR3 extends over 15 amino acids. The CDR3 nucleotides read TGTGCCAGCAGTTCTCGGGCAGGCACCGTCTACGAGCAGTACTTC. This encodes CASSSRAGTVYEQYF.

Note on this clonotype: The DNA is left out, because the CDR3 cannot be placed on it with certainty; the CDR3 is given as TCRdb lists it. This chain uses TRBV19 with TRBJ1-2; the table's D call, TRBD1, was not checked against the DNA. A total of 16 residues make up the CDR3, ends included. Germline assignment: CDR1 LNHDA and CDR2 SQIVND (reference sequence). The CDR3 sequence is CASSIFRARGSVGYTF.

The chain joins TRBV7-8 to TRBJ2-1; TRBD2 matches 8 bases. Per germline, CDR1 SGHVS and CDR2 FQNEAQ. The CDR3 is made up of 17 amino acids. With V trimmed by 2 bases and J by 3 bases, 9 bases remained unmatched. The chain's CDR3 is CASSLISLSGSYNEQFF. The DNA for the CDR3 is TGTGCCAGCAGCTTAATCTCCCTAAGCGGGAGCTACAATGAGCAGTTCTTC.

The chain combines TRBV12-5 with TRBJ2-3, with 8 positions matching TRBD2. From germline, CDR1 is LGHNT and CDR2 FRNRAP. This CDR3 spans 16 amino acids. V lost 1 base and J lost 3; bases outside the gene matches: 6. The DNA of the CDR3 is TGTGCTAGTGGTTTGGGGGGAGCGGGAGCAACAGATACGCAGTATTTT. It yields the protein CASGLGGAGATDTQYF.

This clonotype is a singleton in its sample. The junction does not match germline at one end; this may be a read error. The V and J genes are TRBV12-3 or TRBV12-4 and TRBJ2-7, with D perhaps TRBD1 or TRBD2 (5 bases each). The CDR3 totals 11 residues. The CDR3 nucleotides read TGTGCCAGCAGTTTAGTGGGACGAGTATCTTTC. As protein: CASSLVGRVSF.

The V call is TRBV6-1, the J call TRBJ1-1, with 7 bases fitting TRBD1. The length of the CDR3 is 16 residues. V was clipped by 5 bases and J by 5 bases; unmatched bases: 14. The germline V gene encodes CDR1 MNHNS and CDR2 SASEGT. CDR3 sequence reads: CASSRWVGGRGTEAFF. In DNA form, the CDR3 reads TGTGCCAGCAGTCGGTGGGTTGGGGGCAGGGGGACTGAAGCTTTCTTT.

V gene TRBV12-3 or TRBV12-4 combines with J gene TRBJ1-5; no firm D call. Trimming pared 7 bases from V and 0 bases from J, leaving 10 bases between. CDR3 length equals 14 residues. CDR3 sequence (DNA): TGTGCCAGCACCCGCGTAGCTAGCAATCAGCCCCAGCATTTT. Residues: CASTRVASNQPQHF.

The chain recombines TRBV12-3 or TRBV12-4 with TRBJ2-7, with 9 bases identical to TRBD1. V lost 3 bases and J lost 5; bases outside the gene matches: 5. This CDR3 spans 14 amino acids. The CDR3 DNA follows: TGTGCCAGCAGTTTGGGACAGGGTTTCGACGAGCAGTACTTC. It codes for CASSLGQGFDEQYF.

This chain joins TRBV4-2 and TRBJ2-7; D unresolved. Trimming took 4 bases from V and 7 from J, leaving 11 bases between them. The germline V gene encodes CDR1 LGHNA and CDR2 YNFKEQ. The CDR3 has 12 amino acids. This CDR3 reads CASSPNFDEQYF. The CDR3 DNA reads TGTGCCAGCAGCCCAAATTTCGATGAGCAGTACTTC.

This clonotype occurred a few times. DNA of the CDR3: TGCAGTGCTAGTTCAGGGTGGGGAGAGACCCAGTACTTC. It yields the protein CSASSGWGETQYF. The V gene is TRBV20-1, the J gene TRBJ2-5, with D possibly being TRBD1 (5 bases). Trimming removed 3 bases from V and 4 bases from J, with 12 bases in between. Germline V CDR1 and CDR2: DFQATT, SNEGSKA (reference sequence). This CDR3 has 13 amino acids.

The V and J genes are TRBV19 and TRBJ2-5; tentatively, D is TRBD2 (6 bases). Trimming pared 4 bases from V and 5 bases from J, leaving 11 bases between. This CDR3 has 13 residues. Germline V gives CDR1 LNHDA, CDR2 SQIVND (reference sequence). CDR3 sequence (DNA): TGTGCCAGTAGTACGACTAGGGGCGAGACCCAGTACTTC. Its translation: CASSTTRGETQYF.

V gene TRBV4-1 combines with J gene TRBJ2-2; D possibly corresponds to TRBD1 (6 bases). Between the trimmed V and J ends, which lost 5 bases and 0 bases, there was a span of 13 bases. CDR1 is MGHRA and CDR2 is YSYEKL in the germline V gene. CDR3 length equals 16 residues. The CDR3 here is CASSSIGGANTGELFF. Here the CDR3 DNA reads TGCGCCAGCAGCTCCATAGGGGGAGCGAACACCGGGGAGCTGTTTTTT.